The rows below give T cell receptor beta chains drawn from one sample of a study of blood T cell repertoires in COVID-19. Profiled with immunoSEQ multiplex PCR; TCRdb holds only in-frame clones, not every one. The table shows under 550,000 clones, with about 90% occurring only once. Material for sequencing was peripheral blood. These receptors came from a man between 18 and 35 years old with COVID-19, enrolled during active disease. Both conserved end residues are part of each CDR3. The D gene is left open where the match is weak. For some rows the clone size is stated as once, few or many, or as a class when expanded; others skip it.

clone size	V gene	J gene	D gene	CDR3 DNA	CDR3 protein
NA	TRBV30	TRBJ1-4	NA	TGTGCCTGGAGTGTCGAGCGGGGGGCTAATGAAAAACTGTTTTTT	CAWSVERGANEKLFF
NA	TRBV30	TRBJ2-1	TRBD2	TGTGCCTGGAGCCCCCTCCTAGCGGGAGGAGGGTATGAGCAGTTCTTC	CAWSPLLAGGGYEQFF
few	TRBV4-2	TRBJ1-2	NA	TGTGCCAGCAGCCTGGAAGGGGCAGGGTTAAACTATGGCTACACCTTC	CASSLEGAGLNYGYTF
NA	TRBV9	TRBJ2-1	TRBD2	TGTGCCAGCAGCTGGGCGGGAGCCAATGAGCAGTTCTTC	CASSWAGANEQFF
NA	TRBV27	TRBJ2-5	TRBD2	TGTGCCAGCAGTCCTACTAGCGGGGGGAATAAAGAGACCCAGTACTTC	CASSPTSGGNKETQYF
NA	TRBV5-1	TRBJ1-4	TRBD1	TGCGCCAGCAGCCCCCTGACAGGGGGAGGGGAAAAACTGTTTTTT	CASSPLTGGGEKLFF
once	TRBV7-3	TRBJ1-3	NA	TGTGCCAGCAGCAAGGACACGCCTGCCATATATTTT	CASSKDTPAIYF
NA	TRBV6-2/TRBV6-3	TRBJ2-1	NA	TGTGCCAGCAGTATATCAGGACTTGCGACCCTTGAGCAGTTCTTC	CASSISGLATLEQFF
once	TRBV14	TRBJ2-1	TRBD2	TGTGCCAGCAGCCCGGACCTCCTAGCGGCCACAGTCAATGAGCAGTTCTTC	CASSPDLLAATVNEQFF
NA	TRBV2	TRBJ2-3	TRBD1	TGTGCCAGCAGTCCCGGGACAGGGGTCGGCACAGATACGCAGTATTTT	CASSPGTGVGTDTQYF
NA	TRBV6-5	TRBJ1-2	TRBD1	TGTGCCAGCACCACACGGGGGCGGGACAGCTATGGCTACACCTTC	CASTTRGRDSYGYTF
NA	TRBV11-2	TRBJ2-5	TRBD1	TGTGCCAGCAGGCCCGGACAGGGAAGGGTGGGGACCCAGTACTTC	CASRPGQGRVGTQYF
once	TRBV27	TRBJ2-7	TRBD2	TGTGCCAGCAGTCTCACTAGCGCCTACGAGCAGTACTTC	CASSLTSAYEQYF
NA	TRBV5-1	TRBJ2-7	TRBD1	TGCGCCAGCAGCTTGGAGAGACAGGGACGGCACGAGCAGTACTTC	CASSLERQGRHEQYF
NA	TRBV27	TRBJ2-3	NA	TGTGCCAGCAGTTTAGCGGCTAGCACAGATACGCAGTATTTT	CASSLAASTDTQYF
NA	TRBV18	TRBJ2-2	NA	TGTGCCAGCTCACTGTCAGAGAACACCGGGGAGCTGTTTTTT	CASSLSENTGELFF
NA	TRBV6-1	TRBJ2-7	TRBD2	TGTGCCAGCAGTGAAAGAGGAGCGGGGGCCTACGAGCAGTACTTC	CASSERGAGAYEQYF
NA	TRBV7-9	TRBJ2-1	TRBD2	TGTGCCAGCAGCCAGGGGCGACTAGCGGGGGTTTCAGTGAATGAGCAGTTCTTC	CASSQGRLAGVSVNEQFF
once	TRBV27	TRBJ1-1	NA	TGTGCCAGCAGTCCGGGGGGCCCCACTGAAGCTTTCTTT	CASSPGGPTEAFF
NA	TRBV5-1	TRBJ1-1	NA	TGCGCCAGCAGTATAGGGGGGGGAACTGAAGCTTTCTTT	CASSIGGGTEAFF
NA	TRBV19	TRBJ1-1	NA	TGTGCCAGTACTACAACACAGGGTTGGACTGAAGCTTTCTTT	CASTTTQGWTEAFF
NA	TRBV27	TRBJ2-3	TRBD1	TGTGCCAGCAGTACTTCCGGGACAGGGTCTAGCACAGATACGCAGTATTTT	CASSTSGTGSSTDTQYF
NA	TRBV5-4	TRBJ1-1	NA	TGTGCCAGCAGTTCGGGCGGGCAGGGGAGGAACACTGAAGCTTTCTTT	CASSSGGQGRNTEAFF
NA	TRBV2	TRBJ2-2	TRBD1	TGTGCCAGCAAGATATCCCAGGGGGTGACCGGGGAGCTGTTTTTT	CASKISQGVTGELFF
NA	TRBV27	TRBJ2-7	NA	TGTGCCAGCAGTTCCGTGGGGCTAGGGAACGAGCAGTACTTC	CASSSVGLGNEQYF
NA	TRBV5-6	TRBJ1-5	NA	TGTGCCAGCAGCTTATCATTTAGCAATCAGCCCCAGCATTTT	CASSLSFSNQPQHF
NA	TRBV5-5	TRBJ2-1	TRBD1	TGTGCCAGCAGCTTGGGGGGACAGGGTGGGAATGAGCAGTTCTTC	CASSLGGQGGNEQFF
NA	TRBV6-5	TRBJ2-3	TRBD2	TGTGCCAGCAGTTTGGGACTAGCGGGAAGCACAGATACGCAGTATTTT	CASSLGLAGSTDTQYF
NA	TRBV30	TRBJ2-1	TRBD1	TGTGCCTGGAGTGTACAGGGGGCCGATGAGCAGTTCTTC	CAWSVQGADEQFF
NA	TRBV18	TRBJ2-5	TRBD2	TGTGCCAGCTCACCACAGACTAGCGGGAGGGCCGAGACCCAGTACTTC	CASSPQTSGRAETQYF
NA	TRBV25-1	TRBJ2-1	TRBD1	TGTGCCAGCAGTGACTCGACAGGGATCCAGTTCTTC	CASSDSTGIQFF
NA	TRBV9	TRBJ1-1	NA	TGTGCCACATTACCATTACCGGGGAACACTGAAGCTTTCTTT	CATLPLPGNTEAFF
NA	TRBV6-1	TRBJ1-3	NA	TGTGCCAGCAATGCCGGGTCTTACTCTGGAAACACCATATATTTT	CASNAGSYSGNTIYF
few	TRBV21-1	TRBJ1-1	NA	TGTGCCAGTACGGACAGGGGGAACACTGAAGCTTTCTTT	CASTDRGNTEAFF
many	TRBV12-3/TRBV12-4	TRBJ2-1	NA	TGTGCCAGCAGCCTATACAATGAGCAGTTCTTC	CASSLYNEQFF
NA	TRBV14	TRBJ2-1	TRBD1	TGTGCCAGCAGCCAACAGGGGGCCCCTTACAATGAGCAGTTCTTC	CASSQQGAPYNEQFF
once	TRBV10-3	TRBJ2-5	TRBD1	TGTGCCATCAGTGAGGCCGACAGGGGATATCAAGAGACCCAGTACTTC	CAISEADRGYQETQYF
NA	TRBV3-1/TRBV3-2	TRBJ2-1	NA	TGTGCCAGCAGCCCACTCCAGGGAGGTGAGCAGTTCTTC	CASSPLQGGEQFF
once	TRBV6-5	TRBJ2-5	TRBD2	TGTGCCAGCAATCTAGCGGGAGAAGAGACCCAGTACTTC	CASNLAGEETQYF
NA	TRBV7-3	TRBJ1-1	NA	TGTGCCAGCAGCCACGGAAGCAGGGCGGCTGAAGCTTTCTTT	CASSHGSRAAEAFF
NA	TRBV2	TRBJ2-2	TRBD1	TGTGCCAGTAATAAGGGGGCGGACACCGGGGAGCTGTTTTTT	CASNKGADTGELFF
NA	TRBV2	TRBJ2-7	NA	TGTGCCGGAAATCTGGCAGGGATCAGGTACGAGCAGTACTTC	CAGNLAGIRYEQYF
NA	TRBV6-5	TRBJ2-1	NA	TGTGCCAGACGGGTCGGTGAGCAGTTCTTC	CARRVGEQFF
NA	TRBV4-2	TRBJ2-2	TRBD2	TGTGCCAGCAGCCAAGACGGGAGGGTTGACGGGGAGCTGTTTTTT	CASSQDGRVDGELFF
NA	TRBV3-1/TRBV3-2	TRBJ1-3	NA	TGTGCCAGCAGCCAAGCTACACTTCAGGAACACACCATATATTTT	CASSQATLQEHTIYF
NA	TRBV18	TRBJ1-5	NA	TGTGCCAGCTCACCATTGGGGGCAGGTCAGCCCCAGCATTTT	CASSPLGAGQPQHF
NA	TRBV7-9	TRBJ2-1	NA	TGTGCCAGCAGCCCCCCTCCGGTTGACAATGAGCAGTTCTTC	CASSPPPVDNEQFF
NA	TRBV15	TRBJ2-2	TRBD1	TGTGCCACCAGGTCTTGGACAGGAGACGGGGAGCTGTTTTTT	CATRSWTGDGELFF
NA	TRBV4-1	TRBJ2-5	TRBD1	TGCGCCAGTTCGAGGGTAACAGGGGTCACAGAGACCCAGTACTTC	CASSRVTGVTETQYF
NA	TRBV2	TRBJ1-4	TRBD1	TGTGCCAGCAGTAGGGACAGGGGATTTAATGAAAAACTGTTTTTT	CASSRDRGFNEKLFF
NA	TRBV5-6	TRBJ1-2	NA	TGTGCCAGCAGCCCAGGTGGGCAGCCCTTTGGCTACACCTTC	CASSPGGQPFGYTF
NA	TRBV9	TRBJ2-2	TRBD2	TGTGCCAGCAGCGTTGGGGCGGGAGGAAATACCGGGGAGCTGTTTTTT	CASSVGAGGNTGELFF
NA	TRBV6-6	TRBJ2-7	NA	TGTGCCAGCGGGCCCTCCTACGAGCAGTACTTC	CASGPSYEQYF
NA	TRBV25-1	TRBJ1-1	NA	TGTGCCAGCAGTGATACCTACAGGGTGAACACTGAAGCTTTCTTT	CASSDTYRVNTEAFF
NA	TRBV10-3	TRBJ1-1	TRBD1	TGTGCCATCACCAGGGGGATGAACACTGAAGCTTTCTTT	CAITRGMNTEAFF